The next 25 T cell receptor beta chains were all read from a single sample in a study of cytomegalovirus exposure and HLA in healthy donors. PCR amplification relied on 60 Vbeta primers (plus 13 Jbeta primers). Some clones are missing from TCRdb's copy, which holds only in-frame ones; the method was immunoSEQ multiplex PCR. This table has 110,000 to 150,000 clones, around 84% appearing once. The sequenced material came from PBMCs. The receptor set was obtained from a boy younger than 10 in good health and CMV-seronegative.

The rearrangement joins TRBV28 to TRBJ1-4; 9 bases match TRBD1. Trimming removed 7 bases from V and 4 bases from J; junction bases left unmatched: 10. The CDR3 loop spans 16 amino acids. Germline V gives CDR1 MDHEN, CDR2 SYDVKM. The CDR3 protein is CASNPPGQGHNEKLFF. The CDR3 region has the DNA TGTGCCAGCAACCCCCCGGGACAGGGCCATAATGAAAAACTGTTTTTT.

This sequence joins TRBV25-1 and TRBJ1-3, with 7 bases identical to TRBD1. The V segment lost 4 bases and the J segment 4 bases; nucleotides outside the gene matches: 7. There are 15 residues in the CDR3. Germline CDR1 is MGHDK and CDR2 is SYGVNS. The DNA of the CDR3 is TGTGCCAGCAGTGGACAGGGAGGATCCGGAAACACCATATATTTT. Protein product: CASSGQGGSGNTIYF.

The chain combines TRBV7-9 with TRBJ2-2; 8 nucleotides match TRBD2. The trim removed 8 bases at V and 6 bases at J, leaving 5 bases unmatched. The CDR3 runs 13 residues. CDR1 SEHNR and CDR2 FQNEAQ come from the germline V gene (reference sequence). The CDR3 DNA reads as TGTGCCAGCGGCGGGAGGATATCCGGGGAGCTGTTTTTT. It codes for CASGGRISGELFF.

The genes are TRBV7-9 and TRBJ1-1; TRBD1 matches at 10 bases. V shed 5 bases and J 5 bases; nucleotides not matched to a gene: 17. The CDR3 covers 18 residues. Germline CDR1 reads SEHNR; CDR2 reads FQNEAQ (reference sequence). In DNA form, the CDR3 reads TGTGCCAGCAGCCCCCGGACAGGGGGATTAAATTCAGTAACTGAAGCTTTCTTT. The encoded protein is CASSPRTGGLNSVTEAFF.

The chain couples TRBV6-6 to TRBJ2-5; a possible D gene is TRBD1 (5 bases). The last part of the DNA fits TRBJ2-7 better; the J call may be wrong. Germline loops: CDR1 MNHNY, CDR2 SVGAGI (reference sequence). The CDR3 totals 15 residues. The CDR3 protein is CASSSAMGQGYEQYF. The CDR3 nucleotides read TGTGCCAGCAGTTCAGCAATGGGCCAGGGCTACGAGCAGTACTTC.

V is TRBV19 and J is TRBJ2-2, with D possibly matching TRBD1 (6 bases). This CDR3 is built from 11 residues. V gave up 9 bases and J gave up 8 bases, with 10 bases separating them. Germline lookup yields CDR1 LNHDA and CDR2 SQIVND (reference sequence). The CDR3 DNA follows: TGTGCCAGCTACAGGGATGGGGAGCTGTTTTTT. Protein product: CASYRDGELFF.

The J gene is TRBJ1-5, the V gene TRBV18, with D possibly being TRBD1 (5 bases). Trimming removed 2 bases at V and 2 bases at J, with 16 bases between. The germline CDR1 and CDR2 sequences are KGHSH and LQKENI. The CDR3 totals 17 residues. The CDR3 loop reads CASSPGGKGRGNQPQHF. CDR3 sequence (DNA): TGTGCCAGCTCACCAGGCGGCAAGGGGCGCGGCAATCAGCCCCAGCATTTT.

The chain combines TRBV2 with TRBJ1-4; no definite D call. The CDR3 sequence is 12 residues long. V gave up 9 bases and J gave up 4 bases, with 9 bases separating them. Per germline, CDR1 SNHLY and CDR2 FYNNEI. CDR3 DNA: TGTGCCAGTAGCGGCAGTAATGAAAAACTGTTTTTT. Translation: CASSGSNEKLFF.

The chain employs TRBV11-3 and TRBJ2-1; 9 nucleotides agree with TRBD2. Germline CDR1 is SGHNT and CDR2 is YENEEA. The V segment lost 5 bases and the J segment 9 bases; nucleotides outside the gene matches: 14. This CDR3 has 16 residues. The CDR3 DNA sequence: TGTGCCAGCAGCCAACCGGCGGGAGGGCCGGGCTTTGAGCAGTTCTTC. This sequence encodes CASSQPAGGPGFEQFF.

The chain links TRBV5-1 to TRBJ1-2; D is uncertain. The germline CDR1 and CDR2 sequences are SGHRS and YFSETQ. Trimming shortened V by 3 bases and J by 3 bases, and 12 bases separated the two germline ends. The CDR3 runs 14 residues. The CDR3 protein is CASSSTVRDYGYTF. The CDR3 DNA reads as TGCGCCAGCAGCTCCACAGTGAGGGACTATGGCTACACCTTC.

This chain connects TRBV6-1 to TRBJ1-5; D unresolved. Per germline, CDR1 MNHNS and CDR2 SASEGT. Trimming took 1 base from V and 0 from J, leaving 7 bases between them. The CDR3 runs to 15 residues. CDR3 residues: CASSEVAGSNQPQHF. The CDR3 coding sequence is TGTGCCAGCAGTGAAGTAGCGGGTAGCAATCAGCCCCAGCATTTT.

The rearrangement joins TRBV30 to TRBJ2-5; TRBD2 agrees at 10 bases. The J call is in doubt because the DNA end fits TRBJ2-7 better. The length of the CDR3 is 14 residues. Looked up from germline, CDR1 is GTSNPN and CDR2 is SVGIG (reference sequence). The CDR3 region is CAWSASGGAYEQYF. DNA for the CDR3: TGTGCCTGGAGTGCCAGCGGGGGGGCTTACGAGCAGTACTTC.

V and J are TRBV2 and TRBJ2-1; 10 bases agree with TRBD1. V lost 1 base to trimming and J lost 4 bases; unmatched junction nucleotides: 1. This CDR3 contains 15 residues. Looked up from germline, CDR1 is SNHLY and CDR2 is FYNNEI. The CDR3 DNA follows: TGTGCCAGCAGTGAAGGGACAGGGGGGTACAATGAGCAGTTCTTC. The encoded protein is CASSEGTGGYNEQFF.

This clone is a singleton in its sample. V is TRBV6-6 and J is TRBJ2-1, with TRBD1 matching 8 bases. There are 15 residues in the CDR3. V was pared by 7 bases and J by 10 bases, with 15 bases of the junction left unmatched. The germline V gene has CDR1 MNHNY and CDR2 SVGAGI (reference sequence). The CDR3 region has the DNA TGTGCCAGCACCCTAGTTATGGGGACAGGATCCGAGCAGTTCTTC. Translated, it gives CASTLVMGTGSEQFF.

The rearrangement uses TRBV2 and TRBJ1-5, with 7 bases fitting TRBD1. V trimming: 11 bases; J trimming: 9 bases; junction bases outside the gene matches: 10. Per germline, CDR1 SNHLY and CDR2 FYNNEI. The CDR3 extends over 12 amino acids. CDR3 in amino acids: CAAATGDGPQHF. Here the CDR3 DNA reads TGTGCCGCAGCTACAGGGGACGGGCCCCAGCATTTT.

The gene calls are TRBV5-5 and TRBJ1-5; D gene unclear. Germline V gene sequence: CDR1 SGHKS, CDR2 YYEKEE (reference sequence). Deletions cut 4 bases from V and 4 bases from J, with 18 bases between. The CDR3 is made up of 16 amino acids. CDR3 amino acids: CASSPSWQAGNQPQHF. The CDR3 region has the DNA TGTGCCAGCAGCCCGTCTTGGCAGGCTGGTAATCAGCCCCAGCATTTT.

The V call is TRBV7-9, the J call TRBJ1-4, with D hard to call. Trimming took off 1 base at V and 6 bases at J, with 12 bases between the two ends. Germline V gene sequence: CDR1 SEHNR, CDR2 FQNEAQ (reference sequence). CDR3 length equals 15 residues. The CDR3 sequence is CASSLGYRKDEKLFF. The DNA of the CDR3 is TGTGCCAGCAGCTTAGGATACAGAAAGGATGAAAAACTGTTTTTT.

Only one count was recorded for this clone. The CDR3 nucleotides are TGTGCCAGCAGCCCGCGTGGCGGGGGGCATGGCTACACCTTC. It yields the protein CASSPRGGGHGYTF. This chain uses TRBV7-3 with TRBJ1-2; a weak D match, TRBD1 (6 bases). The CDR3 is made up of 14 amino acids. CDR1 and CDR2 (germline): SGHTA, FQGTGA. Trimming stripped 5 bases from V and 6 bases from J, with 16 bases between.

The genes are TRBV11-3 and TRBJ2-3, with 8 bases that match TRBD1. The CDR3 loop spans 14 amino acids. The V gene's germline CDR1 is SGHNT and CDR2 YENEEA. V gave up 7 bases and J gave up 3 bases; unmatched junction bases: 6. CDR3 in DNA: TGTGCCAGCACCCAGGGGGCGCTTACAGATACGCAGTATTTT. Translating gives CASTQGALTDTQYF.

The rearrangement links TRBV28 to TRBJ1-2, with a weak D call TRBD1 (5 bases). Germline V gene sequence: CDR1 MDHEN, CDR2 SYDVKM. The CDR3 runs to 14 residues. Between the trimmed V and J ends, which lost 4 bases and 8 bases, there was a span of 17 bases. The CDR3 sequence is CASSSGYKTLGYTF. Here the CDR3 DNA reads TGTGCCAGCAGTTCAGGGTACAAGACCTTGGGCTACACCTTC.

This clone was recorded once. V and J are TRBV11-3 and TRBJ2-7; 8 bases are shared with TRBD1. Trimming took 5 bases from V and 6 from J; bases not matched to a gene: 12. Germline CDR1 and CDR2: SGHNT and YENEEA. This CDR3 is built from 15 residues. The CDR3 loop is CASSAGQGTSSEQYF. The DNA for the CDR3 is TGTGCCAGCAGCGCCGGACAGGGAACTTCGTCCGAGCAGTACTTC.

The chain couples TRBV4-2 to TRBJ2-7, with 11 bases that match TRBD1. Germline loops: CDR1 LGHNA, CDR2 YNFKEQ. The J segment lost 2 bases and the V segment lost 1 base, leaving 1 base of the junction unmatched. The CDR3 is made up of 15 amino acids. CDR3: CASSQGTGGTYEQYF. The CDR3 DNA reads as TGTGCCAGCAGCCAAGGGACAGGGGGCACCTACGAGCAGTACTTC.

The chain employs TRBV5-8 and TRBJ2-2; TRBD1 is a possible D gene (5 bases). Trimming pared 0 bases from V and 2 bases from J, leaving 14 bases between. Germline values: CDR1 SGHTS, CDR2 YDEGEE. This CDR3 comprises 17 residues. The DNA for the CDR3 is TGTGCCAGCAGCTTGGCAACAGGTCCTTACAACACCGGGGAGCTGTTTTTT. Amino acid sequence: CASSLATGPYNTGELFF.

V and J are TRBV28 and TRBJ1-5; weak D call: TRBD1 (6 bases). The V end lost 1 base, the J end lost 4 bases, and 8 bases lay between the germline ends. The CDR3 is 14 amino acids. The germline gives CDR1 MDHEN, CDR2 SYDVKM. The CDR3, as DNA: TGTGCCAGCAGTTTATACAGGGAAAATCAGCCCCAGCATTTT. Translated: CASSLYRENQPQHF.

The V gene is TRBV7-9, the J gene TRBJ2-5, with 7 bases lining up with TRBD1. The trim removed 5 bases at V and 1 base at J, leaving 16 bases unmatched. From germline, CDR1 is SEHNR and CDR2 FQNEAQ (reference sequence). The CDR3 totals 18 residues. This CDR3 is CASSGIPPGQPIQETQYF. The CDR3 DNA sequence: TGTGCCAGCAGCGGGATACCGCCGGGACAGCCTATCCAAGAGACCCAGTACTTC.